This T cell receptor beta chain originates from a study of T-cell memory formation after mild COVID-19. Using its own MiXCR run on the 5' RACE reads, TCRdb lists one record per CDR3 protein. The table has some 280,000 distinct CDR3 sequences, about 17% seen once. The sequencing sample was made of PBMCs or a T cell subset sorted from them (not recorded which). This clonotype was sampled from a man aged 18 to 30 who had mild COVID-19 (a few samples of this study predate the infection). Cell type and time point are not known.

The CDR3 reads CASSPRTGVRQETQYF. The CDR3 DNA is TGTGCCAGCAGCCCGCGGACAGGGGTGCGGCAAGAGACCCAGTACTTC. V gene TRBV11-2 combines with J gene TRBJ2-5; 9 nucleotides line up with TRBD1. The ends lost 5 bases at V and 2 bases at J; junction bases unmatched: 9. Germline assignment: CDR1 SGHAT and CDR2 FQNNGV. The CDR3 runs to 16 residues. Filled out from reference TRBV11-2 and TRBJ2-5, the complete variable domain reads EAGVAQSPRYKIIEKRQSVAFWCNPISGHATLYWYQQILGQGPKLLIQFQNNGVVDDSQLPKDRFSAERLKGVDSTLKIQPAKLEDSAVYLCASSPRTGVRQETQYFGPGTRLLVL.